This T cell receptor (beta chain) is drawn from a study of shared clonotypes between healthy human individuals. Study details: The donors, a couple of women and a few men, were aged 18 to 49. Study-wide results and limits: It was the few donors that limited the genetic and exposure-history diversity represented.

Extraction of genomic DNA in unsorted samples used about 90 million PBMCs. The CDR3 length is 14 residues. V was shortened by 0 bases and J by 2 bases, with 7 bases between the two germline ends. Germline lookup yields CDR1 SGHNT and CDR2 YENEEA. This clone occurred once. Its antigen is as yet unknown. In the authors' methods: Filtering differed for immunoSEQ, which gave only junction sequences without quality scores. TCRdb keeps only in-frame clones here, not all; method: immunoSEQ multiplex PCR. D and trimming were read from the DNA, whereas the V and J calls and clone size are those reported in that table. The sample has about 460,000 clones; roughly 80% are singletons.

The TCR sequence derives from a woman between 35 and 50 years old in good health. Some clones in this sample may be carry-over from other donors' samples. Sequencing input: PBMCs. The V gene is TRBV11-3, the J gene TRBJ1-1; D gene unclear. The CDR3 nucleotides are TGTGCCAGCAGCTTAGATGGCGGAAACACTGAAGCTTTCTTT. It encodes CASSLDGGNTEAFF.